The entry below describes one T cell receptor (beta chain). V shed 5 bases and J 5 bases; nucleotides not matched to a gene: 5. The CDR3 has 15 amino acids. Germline V gene lookup returns CDR1 MNHEY and CDR2 SMNVEV (reference sequence). These data originate in a study of T cell changes during pregnancy in multiple sclerosis. Libraries were prepared by immunoSEQ multiplex PCR; TCRdb keeps only in-frame clonotypes and omits some of them. The table records tens of thousands of clones, roughly nine tenths of them present only once. V and J are TRBV27 and TRBJ2-1; 11 bases map to TRBD2. The input for sequencing was CD8+ T cells from peripheral blood mononuclear cells, taken before pregnancy. The clonotype was recovered from a female donor with multiple sclerosis, enrolled in a pregnancy study. The DNA for the CDR3 is TGTGCCAGCAGTCCCGGGACTAGCGGCGACAATGAGCAGTTCTTC. It encodes CASSPGTSGDNEQFF.